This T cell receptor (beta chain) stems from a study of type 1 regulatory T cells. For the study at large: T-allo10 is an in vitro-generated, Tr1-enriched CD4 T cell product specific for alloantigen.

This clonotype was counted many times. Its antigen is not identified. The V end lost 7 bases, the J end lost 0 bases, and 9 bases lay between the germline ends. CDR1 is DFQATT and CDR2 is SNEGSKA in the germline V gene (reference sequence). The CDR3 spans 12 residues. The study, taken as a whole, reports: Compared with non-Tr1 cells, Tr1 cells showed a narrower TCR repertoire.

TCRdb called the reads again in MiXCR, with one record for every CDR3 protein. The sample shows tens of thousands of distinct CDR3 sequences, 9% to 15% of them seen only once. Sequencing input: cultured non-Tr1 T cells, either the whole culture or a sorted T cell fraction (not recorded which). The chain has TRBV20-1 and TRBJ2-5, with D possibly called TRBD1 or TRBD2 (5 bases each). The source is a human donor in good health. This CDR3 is CSGSGHQETQYF. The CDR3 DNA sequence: TGCAGTGGGTCGGGACACCAAGAGACCCAGTACTTC.